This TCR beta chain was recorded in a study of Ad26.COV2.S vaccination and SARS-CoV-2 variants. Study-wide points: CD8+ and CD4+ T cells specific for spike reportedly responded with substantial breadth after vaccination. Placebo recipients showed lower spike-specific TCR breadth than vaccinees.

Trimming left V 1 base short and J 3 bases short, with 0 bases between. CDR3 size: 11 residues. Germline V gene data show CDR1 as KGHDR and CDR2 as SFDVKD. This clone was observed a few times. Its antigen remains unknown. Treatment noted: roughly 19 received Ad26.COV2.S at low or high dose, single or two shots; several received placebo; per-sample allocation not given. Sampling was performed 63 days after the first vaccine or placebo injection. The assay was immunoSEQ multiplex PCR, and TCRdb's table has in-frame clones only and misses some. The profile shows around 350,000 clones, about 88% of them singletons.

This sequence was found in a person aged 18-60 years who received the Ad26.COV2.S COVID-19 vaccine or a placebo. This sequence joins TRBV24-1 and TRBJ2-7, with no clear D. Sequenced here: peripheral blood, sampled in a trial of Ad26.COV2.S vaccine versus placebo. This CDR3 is CATSDFYEQYF. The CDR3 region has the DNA TGTGCCACCAGTGATTTCTACGAGCAGTACTTC.